The 11 T cell receptor beta chains below were found in one sample sequenced in a study of blood T cell repertoires in COVID-19. The method was immunoSEQ multiplex PCR; TCRdb's version includes in-frame clones alone and lacks a portion of them. The table lists over 95,000 clones, less than 90% of them singletons. Sequencing was done on a sample of peripheral blood. These receptors all stem from a man between 65 and 85 years old with active or convalescent COVID-19.

The V call is TRBV7-8, the J call TRBJ1-5, with 9 bases lining up with TRBD1. Germline CDR1 reads SGHVS; CDR2 reads FQNEAQ. V was pared by 5 bases and J by 1 base, with 6 bases of the junction left unmatched. This CDR3 is built from 16 residues. Written as DNA, the CDR3 is TGTGCCAGCAGCCGGGACAGGGATCGGAGCAATCAGCCCCAGCATTTT. Its protein is CASSRDRDRSNQPQHF.

The chain is built from TRBV6-5 and TRBJ1-2; D is ambiguous. The CDR3 runs to 15 residues. Trimming took off 6 bases at V and 3 bases at J, with 17 bases between the two ends. Germline V gene data show CDR1 as MNHEY and CDR2 as SVGAGI. The CDR3 bases are TGTGCCAGCAGCTTCACCTCGGAGGGTGACTATGGCTACACCTTC. The encoded protein is CASSFTSEGDYGYTF.

The gene calls are TRBV27 and TRBJ1-1; TRBD1 agrees at 7 bases. J lost 2 bases, V lost 5 bases, and 14 bases had no gene match. The CDR3 length is 17 residues. Per germline, CDR1 MNHEY and CDR2 SMNVEV (reference sequence). CDR3 amino acids: CASSQDRAPRVNTEAFF. The CDR3 nucleotides read TGTGCCAGCAGTCAAGACAGGGCCCCAAGAGTAAACACTGAAGCTTTCTTT.

This chain links TRBV14 with TRBJ2-3; 8 positions match TRBD2. Germline V gives CDR1 SGHDN, CDR2 FVKESK. The ends lost 2 bases at V and 5 bases at J; junction bases unmatched: 9. The CDR3 is 16 residues long. CDR3 DNA sequence: TGTGCCAGCAGCCAACAAGGGGCTAGCGGGTTAGATACGCAGTATTTT. This codes for CASSQQGASGLDTQYF.

This clone appeared once. The J gene is TRBJ2-3, the V gene TRBV19; no clear D. Trimming stripped 5 bases from V and 15 bases from J, with 15 bases between. The CDR3 length is 11 residues. The germline gives CDR1 LNHDA, CDR2 SQIVND (reference sequence). The CDR3 DNA reads TGTGCCAGTAGTTTTCAGGATCACTCCTATTTT. Translation: CASSFQDHSYF.

The V and J genes are TRBV30 and TRBJ1-1; D is unclear. V gave up 0 bases and J gave up 2 bases, with 7 bases separating them. CDR1 GTSNPN and CDR2 SVGIG come from the germline V gene (reference sequence). This CDR3 is 13 amino acids long. For the CDR3, the DNA is TGTGCCTGGAGTGTTGGCAGAAACACTGAAGCTTTCTTT. Translating it yields CAWSVGRNTEAFF.

This clone was counted once. V is TRBV29-1 and J is TRBJ1-2; possible D gene TRBD1, 5 bases. Trimming pared 2 bases from V and 0 bases from J, leaving 10 bases between. This CDR3 comprises 14 residues. Germline CDR1 SQVTM, CDR2 ANQGSEA. CDR3 nucleotide sequence: TGCAGCGTTGAACGGGGGGGATCTAACTATGGCTACACCTTC. Amino acid sequence: CSVERGGSNYGYTF. Full variable domain (outside the CDR3, taken from reference TRBV29-1 and TRBJ1-2): SAVISQKPSRDICQRGTSLTIQCQVDSQVTMMFWYRQQPGQSLTLIATANQGSEATYESGFVIDKFPISRPNLTFSTLTVSNMSPEDSSIYLCSVERGGSNYGYTFGSGTRLTVV.

The rearrangement links TRBV7-3 to TRBJ2-7; D gene unclear. Trimming removed 2 bases from V and 3 bases from J, with 14 bases in between. Germline assignment: CDR1 SGHTA and CDR2 FQGTGA. This CDR3 has 15 amino acids. In nucleotides, the CDR3 is TGTGCCAGCAGCTTATCGGTCCGGTCCCTCTACGAGCAGTACTTC. This translates into CASSLSVRSLYEQYF.

The V and J genes are TRBV4-2 and TRBJ2-1; 8 nucleotides agree with TRBD1. Germline CDR1 is LGHNA and CDR2 is YNFKEQ. The CDR3 length is 15 residues. Unmatched junction bases numbered 6, after V lost 1 base and J lost 7 bases. The CDR3 DNA sequence: TGTGCCAGCAGCCAAGTCGGGGACAGGAGGAATGAGCAGTTCTTC. This sequence encodes CASSQVGDRRNEQFF.

The chain combines TRBV27 with TRBJ2-3, with D possibly being TRBD2 (6 bases). Germline CDR1 MNHEY, CDR2 SMNVEV (reference sequence). Deletions cut 5 bases from V and 3 bases from J, with 18 bases between. This CDR3 is 16 amino acids long. The CDR3 reads CASSPYSRGWTDTQYF. Written as DNA, the CDR3 is TGTGCCAGCAGTCCCTACTCCCGGGGGTGGACAGATACGCAGTATTTT.

The chain recombines TRBV24-1 with TRBJ2-3; TRBD1 matches at 9 bases. CDR3 length: 14 amino acids. J gave up 3 bases and V 9 bases, and 6 bases lay outside the gene matches. The germline V gene encodes CDR1 KGHDR and CDR2 SFDVKD. The CDR3 region has the DNA TGTGCCACCGACCCCGGGACAGGGACAGATACGCAGTATTTT. Translated, it gives CATDPGTGTDTQYF.